The rows below give T cell receptor beta chains drawn from one sample of a study of cytomegalovirus exposure and HLA in healthy donors. TCRdb keeps only in-frame clones here, not all; method: immunoSEQ multiplex PCR. The sample contains approximately 150,000 clones, about 77% of which appear only once. Sequencing used PBMCs. These receptors all stem from a woman between 40 and 50 years old in good health and CMV-seropositive. The CDR3 runs from the conserved cysteine through the conserved F or W. D genes are given only for firm matches. Clone size is given for some rows only: seen once, a few or many times, or a class if the clone is expanded.

>TRBV7-6|few|-|TRBJ1-4
TGTGCCAGCAGCTTTCCTATTTCAAGCGGAGACTCGTTTTTT
CASSFPISSGDSFF
>TRBV5-1|-|TRBD1|TRBJ1-6
TGCGCCAGCAGCGATGGACAGGGACCCCCCCTCCACTTT
CASSDGQGPPLHF
>TRBV5-6|-|TRBD1|TRBJ2-5
TGTGCCAGCAGCTTGAGGGGACAGGCGCGAGAGACCCAGTACTTC
CASSLRGQARETQYF
>TRBV7-2|-|TRBD2|TRBJ2-2
TGTGCCAGCAGCTTTGGACTAGCGGGAACCGGGGAGCTGTTTTTT
CASSFGLAGTGELFF
>TRBV5-1|-|-|TRBJ1-1
TGCGCCAGCAGCCCCACCGCTGGGGCGGACACTGAAGCTTTCTTT
CASSPTAGADTEAFF
>TRBV5-6|-|-|TRBJ2-7
TGTGCCAGCAGCTTGGAAGGAGCCCCGGTAGACTACGAGCAGTACTTC
CASSLEGAPVDYEQYF
>TRBV12-2|-|-|TRBJ2-3
TGTGCAAGTCGCTTAGAACCGACAGTGGCAGATACGCAGTATTTT
CASRLEPTVADTQYF
>TRBV27|-|TRBD1|TRBJ1-5
TGTGCCAGCAGTTTAGCAGGGGGCGAGTATCAGCCCCAGCATTTT
CASSLAGGEYQPQHF
>TRBV30|once|-|TRBJ2-5
TGTGCCTGGAGAGAAGCGGGAGAGACCCAGTACTTC
CAWREAGETQYF
>TRBV28|few|TRBD1|TRBJ1-1
TGTGCCAGCAGTTCGTCCCCAGGGGGCGCTGGGGCTTTCTTT
CASSSSPGGAGAFF
>TRBV20-1|-|TRBD1|TRBJ1-2
TGCAGTGCTGGGGGACAGGGTGGCTACACCTTC
CSAGGQGGYTF
>TRBV12-2|-|-|TRBJ1-1
TGTGCAAGTCGCTTAGCGACAGGGGATTGGACTGAAGCTTTCTTT
CASRLATGDWTEAFF
>TRBV19|-|TRBD2|TRBJ2-1
TGTGCCAGTAGTATAGCGGGGGGGGCCTACAATGAGCAGTTCTTC
CASSIAGGAYNEQFF
>TRBV30|-|-|TRBJ2-7
TGTGCCTGGAGTGGGTACTCCTCCTACGAGCAGTACTTC
CAWSGYSSYEQYF
>TRBV7-9|-|TRBD2|TRBJ2-7
TGTGCCAGCAGCCTGACTAGCGGGGGCGTTCAGGTCGAGCAGTACTTC
CASSLTSGGVQVEQYF
>TRBV10-3|-|TRBD1|TRBJ1-1
TGTGCCATTGTCCCGGGACAGGGAATGAACACTGAAGCTTTCTTT
CAIVPGQGMNTEAFF
>TRBV28|-|TRBD1|TRBJ2-5
TGTGCCAGCAGCTCCTACGGGACAGGGGGCAAAGAGACCCAGTACTTC
CASSSYGTGGKETQYF
>TRBV30|-|TRBD2|TRBJ2-5
TGTGCCTGGAGTGCCCCGGGACTAGCGGAAGAGACCCAGTACTTC
CAWSAPGLAEETQYF
>TRBV18|-|-|TRBJ1-2
TGTGCCAGCTCACTGGGTCCAGGGGACCACTATGGCTACACCTTC
CASSLGPGDHYGYTF
>TRBV29-1|-|TRBD1|TRBJ1-1
TGCAGCGTAGCCACAGGGGTTAACACTGAAGCTTTCTTT
CSVATGVNTEAFF
>TRBV30|-|-|TRBJ1-5
TGTGCCTGGAGTAGGGGTATGAGCAATCAGCCCCAGCATTTT
CAWSRGMSNQPQHF
>TRBV27|-|-|TRBJ2-7
TGTGCCAGCAGTGTGAAACAGGGCAGCCACGAGCAGTACTTC
CASSVKQGSHEQYF
>TRBV6-1|-|TRBD2|TRBJ2-7
TGTGCCACTTCTGGGGGGGGGAGATACTACGAGCAGTACTTC
CATSGGGRYYEQYF
>TRBV11-2|-|TRBD2|TRBJ2-1
TGTGCCAGCAGCCCCGGGGGGAGCTCCTACAATGAGCAGTTCTTC
CASSPGGSSYNEQFF
>TRBV28|-|TRBD1|TRBJ2-3
TGTGCCAGCAGCCCGACAGGGGCTGGGTACACAGATACGCAGTATTTT
CASSPTGAGYTDTQYF
>TRBV7-2|-|TRBD1|TRBJ1-2
TGTGCCAGCAGCCCCCAGGGGGGCCGGGGCTACACCTTC
CASSPQGGRGYTF
>TRBV28|-|-|TRBJ1-6
TGTGCCAGCAGGGCGGGACTGGGTTCACCCCTCCACTTT
CASRAGLGSPLHF
>TRBV19|-|TRBD1|TRBJ1-5
TGTGCCAGTAGTGGAATCCGGGACAGGGTACTCAATCAGCCCCAGCATTTT
CASSGIRDRVLNQPQHF
>TRBV4-3|-|-|TRBJ1-5
TGCGCCAGCAGCCCCGAGTTGGGCGGGGGCGCGGTTAGCAATCAGCCCCAGCATTTT
CASSPELGGGAVSNQPQHF
>TRBV2|-|-|TRBJ1-5
TGTGCCAGCTCACGACAGAACAATCAGCCCCAGCATTTT
CASSRQNNQPQHF
>TRBV7-9|-|-|TRBJ2-7
TGTGCCAGCAGCTTAGGAGGCTGGTACGAGCAGTACTTC
CASSLGGWYEQYF
>TRBV25-1|-|-|TRBJ2-1
TGTGCCAGCAGTGACCTCGACAGGAATAGCAATGAGCAGTTCTTC
CASSDLDRNSNEQFF
>TRBV7-9|-|-|TRBJ2-1
TGTTCCAGCAGCTTAAATCTCAATGAGCAGTTCTTC
CSSSLNLNEQFF
>TRBV15|-|TRBD1|TRBJ1-1
TGTGCCACCAGCAGAGAGGGACAGAGGTCCGCTGAAGCTTTCTTT
CATSREGQRSAEAFF
>TRBV7-2|once|TRBD1|TRBJ2-7
TGTGCCAGCAGCAACACCGGGACAGGGAGCTCCTACGAGCAGTACTTC
CASSNTGTGSSYEQYF
>TRBV7-2|-|-|TRBJ2-7
TGTGCCAGCAGTCCACAGGGATACTCCTACGAGCAGTACTTC
CASSPQGYSYEQYF
>TRBV6-1|-|-|TRBJ2-3
TGTGCCAGCAGTGAGGGGGGGCCTACAGATACGCAGTATTTT
CASSEGGPTDTQYF
>TRBV6-5|-|-|TRBJ2-7
TGTGCCAGCAGTTACTCGGCAGGGCAGGGCGAGCAGTACTTC
CASSYSAGQGEQYF
>TRBV10-3|-|-|TRBJ2-7
TGTGCCATCAGTTATTTACAGGGCTACGAGCAGTACTTC
CAISYLQGYEQYF
>TRBV19|-|TRBD2|TRBJ2-7
TGTGCCAGTAGTATAGTCGCCCTTTCTAGCGGGAGCTACGAGCAGTACTTC
CASSIVALSSGSYEQYF
>TRBV6-6|-|-|TRBJ1-3
TGTGCCAGCAGTTACGGGGCACCGAACACCATATATTTT
CASSYGAPNTIYF
>TRBV6-5|-|-|TRBJ1-6
TGTGCCAGCAGTTACTCGGGCAATAATAATTCACCCCTCCACTTT
CASSYSGNNNSPLHF
>TRBV7-2|-|TRBD1|TRBJ2-2
TGTGCCAGCAGCCCCCGCGCTCAGGGGGCGGGGACCGGGGAGCTGTTTTTT
CASSPRAQGAGTGELFF
>TRBV7-9|-|-|TRBJ1-1
TGTGCCAGCAGTTTAACGGGGACTGAAGCTTTCTTT
CASSLTGTEAFF
>TRBV5-1|-|TRBD2|TRBJ2-1
TGCGCCAGCAGCAGCTTCCCCCGACTAGCGGGGGTCCCAGAATCGTACAATGAGCAGTTCTTC
CASSSFPRLAGVPESYNEQFF
>TRBV2|-|TRBD1|TRBJ1-3
TGTGCCAGCACCGAATGGACAGGGGGGCGAAACACCATATATTTT
CASTEWTGGRNTIYF
>TRBV11-3|-|TRBD2|TRBJ2-7
TGTGCCAGCAGCCGCCGTAGCGGGATGGTATACGAGCAGTACTTC
CASSRRSGMVYEQYF
>TRBV11-2|-|-|TRBJ2-7
TGTGCCAGCAGCTTAGCGGACACCTACTACGAGCAGTACTTC
CASSLADTYYEQYF
>TRBV7-2|-|TRBD1|TRBJ2-5
TGTGCCAGCAGCTTATCCGGGACAGCCTTAAGGGAGACCCAGTACTTC
CASSLSGTALRETQYF
>TRBV5-1|-|TRBD1|TRBJ1-5
TGCGCCAGCAGCCTTCGACAGGGTGGGCAGCCCCAGCATTTT
CASSLRQGGQPQHF
>TRBV15|-|-|TRBJ2-2
TGTGCCACCAGCAGGGGGGACACCAGCACCGGGGAGCTGTTTTTT
CATSRGDTSTGELFF
>TRBV21-1|few|-|TRBJ2-2
TGTGCCAGCAGCCTACCTGACGGGACTAGCGGGGGGGCAGGGGTGGAGCTGTTTTTT
CASSLPDGTSGGAGVELFF
>TRBV27|-|TRBD1|TRBJ1-1
TGTGCCAGCAGTTTATCGGTGACAGGGGGCACTGAAGCTTTCTTT
CASSLSVTGGTEAFF
>TRBV19|-|-|TRBJ1-3
TGTGCCAGTAGTATAGCCTCGTGGCAGGGGACCTCTCTACTGAGCTCTGGAAACACCATATATTTT
CASSIASWQGTSLLSSGNTIYF
>TRBV7-9|-|-|TRBJ1-2
TGTTCCAGCAGCCCGACTGAGGGATATGGCTACACCTTC
CSSSPTEGYGYTF
>TRBV29-1|-|-|TRBJ1-5
TGCAGCGTGGTACCAGGGGCAGGACAGCCCCAGCATTTT
CSVVPGAGQPQHF
>TRBV7-2|-|TRBD2|TRBJ2-2
TGTGCCAGCAGCTTGCAGACTAGCGGGGGGCCCGGGGAGCTGTTTTTT
CASSLQTSGGPGELFF
>TRBV28|-|-|TRBJ2-7
TGTGCCAGCAGTCCGCGGGACAGAATCTACGAGCAGTACTTC
CASSPRDRIYEQYF
>TRBV11-2|once|-|TRBJ2-7
TGTGCCAGCAGCCAAGATCAGGGGACCTACGAGCAGTACTTC
CASSQDQGTYEQYF